Listed below are T cell receptor beta chains from one sample, sequenced in a study of type 1 regulatory T cells. Using its own MiXCR run on the reads, TCRdb lists one record per CDR3 protein. The sample holds some 15,000 distinct CDR3 sequences, 12% to 15% seen once. Their antigen targets remain unknown. The sequenced material came from cultured T cells, either the whole culture or a sorted T cell fraction (not recorded which). The receptors shown here come from a human donor in good health. CDR3s include the opening cysteine and the closing phenylalanine or tryptophan. D genes are given only for firm matches. The size entry is marked missing in some rows and otherwise reads once, few, many or a size class.

J: TRBJ2-7
length: 15
size: large
D: TRBD1
V: TRBV7-8
CDR3: CASSLSTGGPYEQYF
DNA: TGTGCCAGCAGCTTAAGTACAGGGGGTCCCTACGAGCAGTACTTC

J: TRBJ1-1
length: 14
size: many
D: -
V: TRBV4-2
CDR3: CASSQEGRNTEAFF
DNA: TGTGCCAGCAGCCAAGAAGGAAGGAACACTGAAGCTTTCTTT

J: TRBJ2-7
length: 14
size: many
D: -
V: TRBV20-1
CDR3: CSTGTPLSSYEQYF
DNA: TGCAGTACGGGGACTCCTTTAAGCTCCTACGAGCAGTACTTC

J: TRBJ2-2
length: 16
size: -
D: -
V: TRBV7-2
CDR3: CAGSLAPLLSTGELFF
DNA: TGTGCCGGCAGCTTAGCGCCCCTGTTGAGCACCGGGGAGCTGTTTTTT

J: TRBJ2-6
length: 15
size: many
D: -
V: TRBV5-6
CDR3: CASSFLGGGANVLTF
DNA: TGTGCCAGCAGCTTCTTGGGAGGTGGGGCCAACGTCCTGACTTTC

J: TRBJ1-1
length: 15
size: -
D: TRBD1
V: TRBV3-1
CDR3: CASSQGQGDVTEAFF
DNA: TGTGCCAGCAGCCAAGGACAGGGGGATGTCACTGAAGCTTTCTTT

J: TRBJ2-1
length: 12
size: many
D: -
V: TRBV18
CDR3: CASSPWDDEQFF
DNA: TGTGCCAGCTCACCATGGGACGATGAGCAGTTCTTC

J: TRBJ2-1
length: 14
size: -
D: TRBD1
V: TRBV5-5
CDR3: CASSSQGANNEQFF
DNA: TGTGCCAGCAGCTCACAGGGGGCCAACAATGAGCAGTTCTTC

J: TRBJ2-1
length: 16
size: few
D: -
V: TRBV5-1
CDR3: CASSLVLQGDHNEQFF
DNA: TGCGCCAGCAGCTTGGTGCTCCAGGGCGATCACAATGAGCAGTTCTTC

J: TRBJ2-5
length: 13
size: -
D: -
V: TRBV12-3/TRBV12-4
CDR3: CASGRDSQETQYF
DNA: TGTGCCAGCGGCCGGGACTCCCAAGAGACCCAGTACTTC

J: TRBJ1-6
length: 15
size: many
D: -
V: TRBV7-8
CDR3: CASSLGFPGDSPLHF
DNA: TGTGCCAGCAGCTTAGGGTTCCCGGGCGATTCACCCCTCCACTTT

J: TRBJ2-7
length: 15
size: many
D: TRBD2
V: TRBV20-1
CDR3: CSAREGLAGVYEQYF
DNA: TGCAGTGCTAGAGAGGGACTAGCGGGAGTTTACGAGCAGTACTTC

J: TRBJ1-4
length: 14
size: many
D: TRBD1
V: TRBV7-2
CDR3: CASSPTGFNEKLFF
DNA: TGTGCCAGCAGCCCGACAGGGTTTAATGAAAAACTGTTTTTT

J: TRBJ2-5
length: 11
size: -
D: -
V: TRBV20-1
CDR3: CSVLGEETQYF
DNA: TGCAGTGTCTTAGGCGAAGAGACCCAGTACTTC

J: TRBJ2-7
length: 11
size: many
D: -
V: TRBV18
CDR3: CASSGTYEQYF
DNA: TGTGCCAGCTCAGGAACCTACGAGCAGTACTTC

J: TRBJ1-3
length: 16
size: few
D: TRBD1
V: TRBV12-3/TRBV12-4
CDR3: CATRDSAPEKGNTIYF
DNA: TGTGCCACCCGGGACAGTGCTCCTGAAAAGGGAAACACCATATATTTT

J: TRBJ2-7
length: 13
size: medium-sized
D: -
V: TRBV18
CDR3: CASSPVPNSEQYF
DNA: TGTGCCAGCTCACCAGTTCCCAATTCCGAGCAGTACTTC

J: TRBJ2-3
length: 15
size: -
D: TRBD1
V: TRBV24-1
CDR3: CATSDSGQGADTQYF
DNA: TGTGCCACCAGTGATTCTGGACAGGGGGCAGATACGCAGTATTTT

J: TRBJ2-7
length: 15
size: many
D: -
V: TRBV7-2
CDR3: CASSLGSGPMYEQYF
DNA: TGTGCCAGCAGCTTAGGCTCCGGACCGATGTACGAGCAGTACTTC

J: TRBJ2-6
length: 15
size: -
D: -
V: TRBV30
CDR3: CAWSRTRTGANVLTF
DNA: TGTGCCTGGAGTAGAACCAGGACAGGGGCCAACGTCCTGACTTTC

J: TRBJ2-5
length: 12
size: many
D: -
V: TRBV29-1
CDR3: CSVAPRAAGQYF
DNA: TGCAGCGTTGCCCCCCGGGCCGCTGGCCAGTACTTC

J: TRBJ2-3
length: 15
size: -
D: TRBD2
V: TRBV4-3
CDR3: CASSLGPTSADTQYF
DNA: TGCGCCAGCAGCCTGGGACCGACTAGCGCAGATACGCAGTATTTT

J: TRBJ2-6
length: 13
size: many
D: -
V: TRBV6-5
CDR3: CASRTSGANVLTF
DNA: TGTGCCAGCAGGACTTCTGGGGCCAACGTCCTGACTTTC

J: TRBJ1-4
length: 14
size: medium-sized
D: TRBD1
V: TRBV7-2
CDR3: CASRKDRGAEKLFF
DNA: TGTGCCAGCAGGAAGGACAGGGGAGCCGAAAAACTGTTTTTT

J: TRBJ1-6
length: 13
size: -
D: -
V: TRBV6-5
CDR3: CATTSTRNSPLHF
DNA: TGTGCCACAACTAGCACCCGGAATTCACCCCTCCACTTT

J: TRBJ1-2
length: 12
size: many
D: TRBD1
V: TRBV20-1
CDR3: CSATRQGGGYTF
DNA: TGCAGTGCTACCAGACAGGGCGGCGGCTACACCTTC

J: TRBJ2-6
length: 16
size: few
D: -
V: TRBV5-4
CDR3: CASSLLGPTGANVLTF
DNA: TGTGCCAGCAGCTTGCTAGGTCCAACTGGGGCCAACGTCCTGACTTTC

J: TRBJ2-7
length: 12
size: many
D: -
V: TRBV2
CDR3: CASSPQGYEQYF
DNA: TGTGCCAGCAGTCCGCAGGGATACGAGCAGTACTTC

J: TRBJ1-3
length: 14
size: many
D: -
V: TRBV7-2
CDR3: CASSPSLSGNTIYF
DNA: TGTGCCAGCAGCCCAAGCTTGTCTGGAAACACCATATATTTT

J: TRBJ2-2
length: 15
size: -
D: -
V: TRBV24-1
CDR3: CATSDLNRPGGELFF
DNA: TGTGCCACCAGTGATTTAAACAGGCCGGGCGGGGAGCTGTTTTTT

J: TRBJ1-2
length: 12
size: few
D: -
V: TRBV20-1
CDR3: CSASSTAVGYTF
DNA: TGCAGTGCAAGTAGCACGGCCGTTGGCTACACCTTC

J: TRBJ2-1
length: 16
size: many
D: TRBD2
V: TRBV7-2
CDR3: CASSRSSGAVNNEQFF
DNA: TGTGCCAGCAGCCGAAGTAGCGGGGCGGTGAACAATGAGCAGTTCTTC

J: TRBJ2-3
length: 12
size: many
D: -
V: TRBV29-1
CDR3: CSVVSASDTQYF
DNA: TGCAGCGTTGTGAGTGCGAGCGATACGCAGTATTTT

J: TRBJ2-7
length: 15
size: -
D: -
V: TRBV20-1
CDR3: CSARDPSEKTYEQYF
DNA: TGCAGTGCTAGAGATCCTAGCGAGAAAACCTACGAGCAGTACTTC

J: TRBJ2-7
length: 14
size: many
D: -
V: TRBV7-6
CDR3: CASSLAHNAYEQYF
DNA: TGTGCCAGCAGCTTAGCGCACAACGCCTACGAGCAGTACTTC

J: TRBJ1-3
length: 13
size: many
D: -
V: TRBV7-2
CDR3: CASSYYTDVGIYF
DNA: TGTGCCAGCAGCTACTACACCGATGTAGGCATATATTTT

J: TRBJ2-7
length: 16
size: many
D: -
V: TRBV21-1
CDR3: CASTPPPGTANYEQYF
DNA: TGTGCCAGCACCCCGCCGCCCGGGACAGCTAACTACGAGCAGTACTTC

J: TRBJ1-3
length: 15
size: few
D: TRBD1
V: TRBV5-1
CDR3: CASSLAGTAGNTIYF
DNA: TGCGCCAGCAGCTTGGCCGGGACAGCCGGAAACACCATATATTTT

J: TRBJ2-1
length: 14
size: medium-sized
D: -
V: TRBV5-1
CDR3: CASSLGQNYNEQFF
DNA: TGCGCCAGCAGCTTGGGGCAGAACTACAATGAGCAGTTCTTC